The 12 T cell receptor beta chains presented below share a single source sample, sequenced in a study of blood T cells in healthy people across ages. Sample-barcoded 5' priming and a J-beta primer mix drove a second PCR of roughly 6 to 12 cycles. Each CDR3 protein gets one entry after TCRdb re-called the 5' RACE reads with MiXCR. The sample has 750,000 to 950,000 distinct CDR3 sequences; under 30% are singletons. These sequences were also reported in another study, on T cells of mothers and their children.

The material sequenced was blood. The receptors here all came from a boy younger than 18 in good health.

The rearrangement joins TRBV7-9 to TRBJ2-3, with 12 positions matching TRBD2. CDR3 length: 17 residues. Per germline, CDR1 SEHNR and CDR2 FQNEAQ (reference sequence). With V trimmed by 3 bases and J by 5 bases, 9 bases remained unmatched. CDR3 protein: CASSFGLAGPREDTQYF. In DNA form, the CDR3 reads TGTGCCAGCAGCTTCGGACTAGCGGGACCACGGGAAGATACGCAGTATTTT.

The chain has TRBV20-1 and TRBJ2-2; a weak D match, TRBD2 (6 bases). The CDR3 contains 16 residues. V dropped 0 bases and J dropped 0 bases, with 11 bases sitting between them. The germline gives CDR1 DFQATT, CDR2 SNEGSKA (reference sequence). CDR3 sequence: CSARDRRAPNTGELFF. The CDR3 DNA is TGCAGTGCTAGAGATCGGAGGGCTCCGAACACCGGGGAGCTGTTTTTT.

The genes are TRBV28 and TRBJ2-7; 8 positions match TRBD1. The V segment lost 10 bases and the J segment 0 bases; nucleotides outside the gene matches: 8. CDR3 size: 14 residues. CDR1 and CDR2 (germline): MDHEN, SYDVKM. The CDR3 sequence is CATLEDRASYEQYF. DNA of the CDR3: TGTGCCACCCTAGAGGACAGGGCCTCCTACGAGCAGTACTTC.

This rearrangement joins TRBV11-2 to TRBJ2-1; the D is unclear. This CDR3 spans 13 amino acids. Germline V lookup: CDR1 SGHAT, CDR2 FQNNGV. Trimming took 1 base from V and 10 from J, leaving 11 bases between them. CDR3 DNA sequence: TGTGCCAGCAGCTTAGCTGTGGTCCGGGAGCAGTTCTTC. As protein: CASSLAVVREQFF.

This clonotype was detected only a few times. The rearrangement joins TRBV2 to TRBJ2-1; 12 nucleotides agree with TRBD2. The CDR3 spans 15 residues. Germline V gene lookup returns CDR1 SNHLY and CDR2 FYNNEI. The V segment lost 6 bases and the J segment 8 bases; nucleotides outside the gene matches: 8. CDR3 nucleotide sequence: TGTGCCAGCAGCCCTAGCGGGGGGGAAGGCCATGAGCAGTTCTTC. This translates into CASSPSGGEGHEQFF.

This rearrangement joins TRBV9 to TRBJ2-6; D tentatively reads TRBD1 or TRBD2 (5 bases each). V lost 2 bases, J lost 0 bases, and 18 bases lay in between. The length of the CDR3 is 19 residues. Per the germline V gene, CDR1 is SGDLS and CDR2 is YYNGEE. CDR3 DNA: TGTGCCAGCAGCGTTGATCGGGGCGGGCTTTACTCTGGGGCCAACGTCCTGACTTTC. It yields the protein CASSVDRGGLYSGANVLTF.

DNA of the CDR3: TGCGCCAGCAGCCAAGATCGGGGGGGCCCTACCTACAATGAGCAGTTCTTC. This codes for CASSQDRGGPTYNEQFF. The chain combines TRBV4-1 with TRBJ2-1, with 8 bases fitting TRBD2. CDR3 size: 17 residues. Germline CDR1 MGHRA, CDR2 YSYEKL. V gave up 0 bases and J gave up 2 bases; unmatched junction bases: 6.

Of note for this clonotype: One end of the junction is discordant with germline, which a read error may explain. The V and J genes are TRBV20-1 and TRBJ2-1; 8 nucleotides align to TRBD2. Germline V gives CDR1 DFQATT, CDR2 SNEGSKA (reference sequence). The CDR3 extends over 13 amino acids. In DNA, the CDR3 is TGCAGTGTTAGACTAGCGCCTTACAATGAGCAGTTCTTC. This translates into CSVRLAPYNEQFF.

There are a few counts of this clonotype. This chain joins TRBV4-1 and TRBJ2-1, with a tentative D call TRBD1 (5 bases). This CDR3 spans 14 amino acids. Germline lookup yields CDR1 MGHRA and CDR2 YSYEKL. V shed 1 base and J shed 6 bases, with 10 bases lying between them. The CDR3 spells CASSQVQGSNEQFF. CDR3 DNA sequence: TGCGCCAGCAGCCAAGTGCAGGGTAGCAATGAGCAGTTCTTC.

This clonotype was picked up a small number of times. The chain has TRBV20-1 and TRBJ2-7; 8 bases are a match to TRBD1. The junction had 7 bases not matched to a gene; V was cut back by 6 bases and J by 3 bases. The CDR3 is made up of 13 amino acids. Germline V gene lookup returns CDR1 DFQATT and CDR2 SNEGSKA (reference sequence). CDR3 nucleotide sequence: TGCAGTGCAACCGGGACAGGCTTCTACGAGCAGTACTTC. Translating gives CSATGTGFYEQYF.

The chain recombines TRBV4-2 with TRBJ2-5; 10 bases are a match to TRBD2. The DNA end is a closer match to TRBJ2-1, so the J assignment may be wrong. This CDR3 comprises 17 residues. Germline assignment: CDR1 LGHNA and CDR2 YNFKEQ. The CDR3, as DNA: TGTGCCAGCAGCCAAGAAGTCCGCTTAGCGGGGGGAGACGAGCAGTTCTTC. This sequence encodes CASSQEVRLAGGDEQFF.

This clonotype has a handful of counts. CDR3 residues: CASSITARQGGRYEQYF. The CDR3 DNA reads as TGTGCCAGTAGTATTACGGCGCGACAGGGAGGGAGGTACGAGCAGTACTTC. The gene calls are TRBV19 and TRBJ2-7; D could derive from TRBD1 or TRBD2 (7 bases each). The ends were cut back, 3 bases at V and 4 bases at J, with 22 bases in the middle. Germline values: CDR1 LNHDA, CDR2 SQIVND (reference sequence). The CDR3 has 17 amino acids.